This TCR beta chain was found in a study of blood T cell repertoires in COVID-19. Turning to the study itself: Sample material is recorded as cDNA or gDNA derived from T cells, B-cell-depleted T cells, or PBMCs.

In the study's own analysis: The authors estimated nucleated cell counts from reference gene primer amplification. Here immunoSEQ multiplex PCR was the method, and the copy in TCRdb shows in-frame clones only, minus some. Clone size and V and J calls were adopted from that table, with D and trimming inferred from the DNA. Of 150,000 to 200,000 clones listed, around 86% are singletons. V lost 6 bases to trimming and J lost 4 bases; unmatched junction nucleotides: 11. The germline gives CDR1 GTSNPN, CDR2 SVGIG (reference sequence). The CDR3 is 14 amino acids. The TCR sequence derives from a woman aged 25 to 39 with active or convalescent COVID-19. Source material: peripheral blood. V gene TRBV30 combines with J gene TRBJ2-7; 8 nucleotides agree with TRBD1. CDR3 in amino acids: CACDQRTGRYEQYF. DNA of the CDR3: TGTGCCTGCGACCAACGGACAGGGCGGTACGAGCAGTACTTC.